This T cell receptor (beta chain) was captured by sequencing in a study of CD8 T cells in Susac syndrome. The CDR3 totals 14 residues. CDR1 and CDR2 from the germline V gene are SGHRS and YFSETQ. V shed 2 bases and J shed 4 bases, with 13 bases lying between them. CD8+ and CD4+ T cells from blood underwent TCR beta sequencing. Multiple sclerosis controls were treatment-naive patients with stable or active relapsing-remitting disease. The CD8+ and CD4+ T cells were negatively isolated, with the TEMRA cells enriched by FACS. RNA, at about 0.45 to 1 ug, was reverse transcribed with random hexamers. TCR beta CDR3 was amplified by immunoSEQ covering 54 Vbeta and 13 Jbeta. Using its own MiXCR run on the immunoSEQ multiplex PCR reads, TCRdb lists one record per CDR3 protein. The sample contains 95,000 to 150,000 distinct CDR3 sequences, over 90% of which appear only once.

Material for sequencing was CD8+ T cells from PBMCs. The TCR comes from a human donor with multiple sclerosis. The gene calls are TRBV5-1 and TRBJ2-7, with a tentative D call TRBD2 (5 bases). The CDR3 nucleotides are TGCGCCAGCAGCTTAGGTACGGGGAAATACGAGCAGTACTTC. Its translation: CASSLGTGKYEQYF.